These 26 T cell receptor beta chains were all obtained from the same sample, sequenced in a study of CD8 T cells in Susac syndrome. With random hexamers, reverse transcription was performed on about 0.5 to 1 ug of RNA. In TCRdb, the immunoSEQ multiplex PCR reads were re-called with MiXCR into one record per CDR3 protein. The table lists about 140,000 distinct CDR3 sequences, around 93% of them singletons, with around 0.2% in the top ten. Sequenced sample: CD8+ T cells from PBMCs. Receptors originate from a human donor with Susac syndrome.

This clonotype was observed a single time. The chain combines TRBV6-5 with TRBJ2-1, with 8 nucleotides matching TRBD2. CDR1 is MNHEY, CDR2 SVGAGI, per germline. V was clipped by 2 bases and J by 4 bases; unmatched bases: 4. The CDR3 is 15 amino acids. The CDR3 is CASSYRLARYNEQFF. Here the CDR3 DNA reads TGTGCCAGCAGTTACCGACTAGCGAGATACAATGAGCAGTTCTTC.

The CDR3 is CASSWGSGNEQFF. CDR3 DNA: TGTGCCAGCAGCTGGGGATCAGGGAATGAGCAGTTCTTC. V gene TRBV5-6 combines with J gene TRBJ2-1; perhaps TRBD1 as D (5 bases). Trimming removed 3 bases at V and 7 bases at J, with 11 bases between. The CDR3 consists of 13 residues. The V gene's germline CDR1 is SGHDT and CDR2 YYEEEE.

Only one count was recorded for this clonotype. The chain couples TRBV27 to TRBJ2-7; D may be TRBD2 (6 bases). Trimming stripped 5 bases from V and 3 bases from J, with 20 bases between. The CDR3 contains 16 residues. The germline V gene has CDR1 MNHEY and CDR2 SMNVEV (reference sequence). The CDR3 region is CASSPDGGWLHYEQYF. CDR3 sequence (DNA): TGTGCCAGCAGTCCCGACGGAGGGTGGCTGCACTACGAGCAGTACTTC.

The CDR3 protein is CASSLGGVGGDEQFF. Written as DNA, the CDR3 is TGCGCCAGCAGCCTTGGGGGAGTGGGGGGCGATGAGCAGTTCTTC. J is TRBJ2-1 and V is TRBV5-1; D is tentatively TRBD1 or TRBD2 (6 bases each). Germline CDR1 and CDR2: SGHRS and YFSETQ. The CDR3 contains 15 residues. Deletions cut 4 bases from V and 8 bases from J, with 19 bases between.

V and J are TRBV12-3 or TRBV12-4 and TRBJ1-2; D might be TRBD1 (6 bases). V shed 4 bases and J shed 6 bases, with 21 bases lying between them. The CDR3 spans 16 residues. The CDR3 sequence: CASSSSSPDSPHGYTF. As DNA, the CDR3 is TGTGCCAGCAGTTCCTCCTCCCCGGACAGCCCACATGGCTACACCTTC.

The chain recombines TRBV5-1 with TRBJ2-7; D remains ambiguous. Germline CDR1 and CDR2: SGHRS and YFSETQ. This CDR3 comprises 15 residues. V shed 1 base and J shed 5 bases, with 16 bases lying between them. As DNA, the CDR3 is TGCGCCAGCAGCTTGATCGCGGCAGGCCCCCACGAGCAGTACTTC. This translates into CASSLIAAGPHEQYF. Combining the CDR3 with reference TRBV5-1 and TRBJ2-7 gives the whole variable domain KAGVTQTPRYLIKTRGQQVTLSCSPISGHRSVSWYQQTPGQGLQFLFEYFSETQRNKGNFPGRFSGRQFSNSRSEMNVSTLELGDSALYLCASSLIAAGPHEQYFGPGTRLTVT.

The V and J genes are TRBV5-1 and TRBJ2-7; possible D gene TRBD2, 6 bases. CDR3 length: 15 residues. Trimming stripped 0 bases from V and 3 bases from J, with 13 bases between. Germline CDR1 SGHRS, CDR2 YFSETQ. For the CDR3, the DNA is TGCGCCAGCAGCTTGGGGGGACTGGACCACTACGAGCAGTACTTC. Translating it yields CASSLGGLDHYEQYF.

The V gene is TRBV7-9, the J gene TRBJ2-7; D is undetermined. From germline, CDR1 is SEHNR and CDR2 FQNEAQ (reference sequence). Trimming left V 6 bases short and J 7 bases short, with 10 bases between. There are 11 residues in the CDR3. CDR3 coding DNA: TGTGCCAGCAGGATCAGCTTAGAGCAGTACTTC. Amino acid sequence: CASRISLEQYF.

The chain combines TRBV7-6 with TRBJ2-2; 8 bases match TRBD2. V shed 8 bases and J 7 bases; nucleotides not matched to a gene: 6. Germline CDR1 reads SGHVS; CDR2 reads FNYEAQ. The CDR3 runs to 13 residues. CDR3 loop: CASSSGSNGELFF. In DNA, the CDR3 is TGTGCCAGCTCGAGCGGGAGTAACGGGGAGCTGTTTTTT.

V gene TRBV19 combines with J gene TRBJ1-1; 7 nucleotides match TRBD1. After removal of 6 bases from V and 0 bases from J, the junction contained 4 bases not matched to a gene. Germline V lookup: CDR1 LNHDA, CDR2 SQIVND (reference sequence). CDR3 length equals 14 residues. The CDR3 nucleotides are TGTGCCAGTAGGACGACAGGGATGAACACTGAAGCTTTCTTT. This translates into CASRTTGMNTEAFF.

This rearrangement joins TRBV9 to TRBJ1-3; D ambiguous. Trimming left V 0 bases short and J 0 bases short, with 7 bases between. The CDR3 runs 15 residues. Looked up from germline, CDR1 is SGDLS and CDR2 is YYNGEE. CDR3 sequence: CASSVDGSSGNTIYF. In nucleotides, the CDR3 is TGTGCCAGCAGCGTAGACGGGAGCTCTGGAAACACCATATATTTT.

V usage is TRBV11-2 and J usage is TRBJ1-1; 8 bases line up with TRBD1. The CDR3 has 15 residues. J was trimmed by 3 bases and V by 4 bases; bases with no gene match: 7. CDR1 and CDR2 from the germline V gene are SGHAT and FQNNGV. CDR3 nucleotide sequence: TGTGCCAGCAGCTCCTATTTGACAGGGGACACTGAAGCTTTCTTT. Protein product: CASSSYLTGDTEAFF.

V usage is TRBV5-6 and J usage is TRBJ2-1, with TRBD2 identical over 8 bases. V trimming: 4 bases; J trimming: 12 bases; junction bases outside the gene matches: 12. This CDR3 has 14 residues. CDR1 is SGHDT, CDR2 YYEEEE, per germline. For the CDR3, the DNA is TGTGCCAGCAGCCCTCAGCGGGAGTTGTTTGGGCAGTTCTTC. This sequence encodes CASSPQRELFGQFF.

The chain links TRBV12-3 or TRBV12-4 to TRBJ2-7; D ambiguous. There are 12 residues in the CDR3. Between the trimmed V and J ends, which lost 3 bases and 5 bases, there was a span of 8 bases. CDR3 DNA: TGTGCCAGCAGTTTGGGGAATCACGAGCAGTACTTC. Its translation is CASSLGNHEQYF.

The V gene is TRBV4-1, the J gene TRBJ1-1, with a weak D call TRBD1 (5 bases). The CDR3 spans 12 residues. With 11 bases removed from V and 4 bases from J, the gap between germline ends came to 14 bases. Germline V gene sequence: CDR1 MGHRA, CDR2 YSYEKL. This CDR3 is CAAGRAGTEAFF. CDR3 sequence (DNA): TGCGCCGCAGGGAGGGCCGGCACTGAAGCTTTCTTT.

Comment on this clonotype: An end of the junction does not agree with germline; a read error may underlie this. The chain has TRBV27 and TRBJ2-1; D perhaps matches TRBD2 (6 bases). Germline loops: CDR1 MNHEY, CDR2 SMNVEV (reference sequence). This CDR3 is built from 16 residues. CDR3 bases: TGCGCCAGCAGTTTGGCCGGGGGAGGCCCTCCCAATGAGCAGTTCTTC. Translation gives CASSLAGGGPPNEQFF.

The CDR3 here is CASSGLQETQYF. As DNA, the CDR3 is TGTGCCAGCAGTGGACTTCAAGAGACCCAGTACTTC. The rearrangement links TRBV9 to TRBJ2-5; D perhaps matches TRBD2 (5 bases). This CDR3 contains 12 residues. The V end lost 5 bases, the J end lost 2 bases, and 7 bases lay between the germline ends. CDR1 is SGDLS, CDR2 YYNGEE, per germline.

The V call is TRBV3-1, the J call TRBJ2-3; 7 positions match TRBD2. CDR1 and CDR2 from the germline V gene are LGHDT and YNNKEL (reference sequence). The J segment lost 4 bases and the V segment lost 2 bases, leaving 9 bases of the junction unmatched. This CDR3 comprises 16 residues. CDR3 amino acids: CASSQFLREPADTQYF. CDR3 DNA sequence: TGTGCCAGCAGCCAATTCTTGCGGGAGCCGGCAGATACGCAGTATTTT.

The rearrangement joins TRBV6-1 to TRBJ1-2; the match to TRBD1 covers 11 bases. Germline V CDR1 and CDR2: MNHNS, SASEGT. The CDR3 sequence is 13 residues long. V lost 8 bases to trimming and J lost 3 bases; unmatched junction nucleotides: 2. The CDR3 sequence is CASRGQGDYGYTF. Here the CDR3 DNA reads TGTGCCAGCCGGGGACAGGGGGACTATGGCTACACCTTC.

The genes are TRBV19 and TRBJ2-1; D not certain. Germline CDR1 is LNHDA and CDR2 is SQIVND (reference sequence). V lost 6 bases to trimming and J lost 10 bases, with 10 bases between them. This CDR3 has 11 residues. The CDR3: CASRTAWEQFF. Here the CDR3 DNA reads TGTGCCAGTAGGACGGCCTGGGAGCAGTTCTTC. Filled out from reference TRBV19 and TRBJ2-1, the complete variable domain reads DGGITQSPKYLFRKEGQNVTLSCEQNLNHDAMYWYRQDPGQGLRLIYYSQIVNDFQKGDIAEGYSVSREKKESFPLTVTSAQKNPTAFYLCASRTAWEQFFGPGTRLTVL.

This chain joins TRBV6-4 and TRBJ2-1, with 9 nucleotides matching TRBD1. J was trimmed by 6 bases and V by 4 bases; bases with no gene match: 7. Germline assignment: CDR1 MRHNA and CDR2 SNTAGT. This CDR3 spans 15 amino acids. The CDR3 bases are TGTGCCAGCAGTGTGGGCACAGGGGGCACCAATGAGCAGTTCTTC. Translating gives CASSVGTGGTNEQFF.

This rearrangement joins TRBV19 to TRBJ2-7; D gene ambiguous. V shed 5 bases and J shed 2 bases, with 19 bases lying between them. CDR1 and CDR2 from the germline V gene are LNHDA and SQIVND (reference sequence). CDR3 length equals 16 residues. The CDR3 loop is CASSVTGPPAPYEQYF. Written as DNA, the CDR3 is TGTGCCAGTAGTGTCACCGGGCCCCCAGCGCCCTACGAGCAGTACTTC.

This chain connects TRBV7-8 to TRBJ2-7; possible D gene TRBD1, 6 bases. Trimming took 5 bases from V and 7 from J, leaving 18 bases between them. This CDR3 is built from 14 residues. CDR1 is SGHVS and CDR2 is FQNEAQ in the germline V gene. CDR3 amino acids: CASSIRDTPLEQYF. In nucleotides, the CDR3 is TGTGCCAGCAGCATTCGGGACACCCCGTTGGAGCAGTACTTC.

This rearrangement joins TRBV7-8 to TRBJ2-3, with D possibly called TRBD1 or TRBD2 (5 bases each). CDR1 and CDR2 from the germline V gene are SGHVS and FQNEAQ. The CDR3 covers 18 residues. The germline V and J ends were trimmed by 0 bases and 2 bases, with 18 bases remaining between them. The CDR3 region has the DNA TGTGCCAGCAGCTTAGCAGGGGCCGCTGGGGGTTACACAGATACGCAGTATTTT. Translated, it gives CASSLAGAAGGYTDTQYF.

This clonotype was recorded only once. This chain connects TRBV30 to TRBJ2-1, with D perhaps given as TRBD1 or TRBD2 (5 bases each). Germline V CDR1 and CDR2: GTSNPN, SVGIG (reference sequence). The V and J ends lost 2 bases and 8 bases respectively, with 13 bases between them. The CDR3 has 13 amino acids. CDR3: CAWSPGTTHEQFF. CDR3 coding DNA: TGTGCCTGGAGTCCCGGGACCACTCATGAGCAGTTCTTC.

A few counts support this clonotype. The chain employs TRBV4-2 and TRBJ2-5, with D maybe TRBD2 (5 bases). Trimming removed 1 base at V and 5 bases at J, with 8 bases between. The CDR3 runs 13 residues. CDR1 and CDR2 from the germline V gene are LGHNA and YNFKEQ. Here the CDR3 DNA reads TGTGCCAGCAGCCAAGCGTCGGGGGAGACCCAGTACTTC. This translates into CASSQASGETQYF.